This T cell receptor (beta chain) was found in a study of T-cell memory formation after mild COVID-19. Study summary: There were largely donor-specific TCR clusters.

From 5'RACE with constant-segment primers came TCR alpha and TCR beta cDNA libraries that carried sample barcodes and UMIs. MiXCR, run by TCRdb on the 5' RACE reads, gives a single entry per CDR3 protein. This sample carries 140,000 to 150,000 distinct CDR3 sequences, about 25% of them seen once, and the ten largest clones take around 22%. In germline, CDR1 is LGHNT, CDR2 FRNRAP. The CDR3 is 14 residues long. With 1 base clipped from V and 6 bases from J, the junction kept 2 bases outside the gene matches. The TCR was taken from an adult woman who had mild COVID-19 (a few samples of this study predate the infection). Cell type and time point are not known. The rearrangement links TRBV12-5 to TRBJ1-2; 10 bases are shared with TRBD1. The sample was PBMCs or a T cell subset sorted from them (not recorded which). The CDR3 sequence: CASGLGQGADGYTF. For the CDR3, the DNA is TGTGCTAGTGGTTTGGGACAGGGGGCCGATGGCTACACCTTC.